Listed below are T cell receptor beta chains from one sample, sequenced in a study of human T cells and chemical hapten exposure. Each CDR3 protein gets one entry after TCRdb re-called the RACE reads with MiXCR. The top ten hold less than 2.5% of the sample, which has tens of thousands of distinct CDR3 sequences, about 11% seen once. Sample: whole blood, taken in connection with sensitization to the hapten diphenylcyclopropenone (DPC). Source of these receptors: a man aged 35-49 years with alopecia areata. Some clones in this sample may be carry-over from other donors' samples. Each CDR3 is given with its conserved first and last residue. A D gene is named only where the DNA matches it firmly. Expanded clones get a size class; other rows say once, few or many, or leave the size out.

J | D | V | size | CDR3 | DNA
TRBJ1-5 | NA | TRBV6-5 | few | CASSYSRQGGQPQHF | TGTGCCAGCAGTTACTCGAGGCAGGGAGGTCAGCCCCAGCATTTT
TRBJ2-1 | NA | TRBV12-3/TRBV12-4 | NA | CASSTRADSYNEQFF | TGTGCCAGCAGTACTCGAGCGGATTCCTACAATGAGCAGTTCTTC
TRBJ2-2 | NA | TRBV20-1 | many | CSANRRGTGELFF | TGCAGTGCTAACCGGAGGGGGACCGGGGAGCTGTTTTTT
TRBJ2-3 | NA | TRBV28 | NA | CASSFPGPDTQYF | TGTGCCAGCAGTTTTCCTGGTCCAGATACGCAGTATTTT
TRBJ1-6 | NA | TRBV28 | many | CASSLGRGPYNSPLHF | TGTGCCAGCAGTTTGGGTCGGGGGCCCTATAATTCACCCCTCCACTTT
TRBJ2-3 | TRBD1 | TRBV5-1 | few | CASSLGTGDTQYF | TGCGCCAGCAGCTTGGGGACAGGGGATACGCAGTATTTT
TRBJ2-5 | TRBD1 | TRBV2 | many | CASSRDSQETQYF | TGTGCCAGCAGTCGGGACAGCCAAGAGACCCAGTACTTC
TRBJ2-6 | NA | TRBV6-6 | NA | CASSYTDSGANVLTF | TGTGCCAGCAGTTATACGGACTCTGGGGCCAACGTCCTGACTTTC
TRBJ2-1 | TRBD1 | TRBV29-1 | few | CSVEGLTGPNEQFF | TGCAGCGTTGAAGGTTTGACAGGGCCCAATGAGCAGTTCTTC
TRBJ1-1 | TRBD1 | TRBV5-1 | NA | CASSPGQGGRMNTEAFF | TGCGCCAGCAGCCCGGGACAGGGGGGGAGAATGAACACTGAAGCTTTCTTT
TRBJ2-3 | TRBD2 | TRBV6-5 | many | CASSYSASGSTDTQYF | TGTGCCAGCAGTTACTCGGCTAGCGGGAGCACAGATACGCAGTATTTT
TRBJ2-2 | TRBD1 | TRBV6-5 | few | CASSSVTGVNTGELFF | TGTGCCAGCAGTTCCGTGACAGGGGTAAACACCGGGGAGCTGTTTTTT
TRBJ2-3 | NA | TRBV7-3 | few | CASSLTGEAGRRTDTQYF | TGTGCCAGCAGCTTAACGGGTGAGGCGGGACGACGCACAGATACGCAGTATTTT
TRBJ2-3 | TRBD2 | TRBV5-1 | NA | CASSLAGLAGGADTQYF | TGCGCCAGCAGCTTGGCAGGACTAGCGGGAGGCGCAGATACGCAGTATTTT
TRBJ2-2 | TRBD2 | TRBV5-1 | NA | CSSSLTAGGAGELFF | TGCTCCAGCAGCTTGACAGCGGGAGGAGCCGGGGAGCTGTTTTTT
TRBJ1-3 | TRBD1 | TRBV20-1 | NA | CSARKTGGQGAGNTIYF | TGCAGTGCTAGAAAGACAGGGGGTCAGGGCGCTGGAAACACCATATATTTT
TRBJ2-3 | NA | TRBV20-1 | few | CSARDRAATQYF | TGCAGTGCTAGAGATCGGGCCGCTACGCAGTATTTT
TRBJ2-3 | TRBD2 | TRBV7-2 | NA | CASSLGLGGTDTQYF | TGTGCCAGCAGCTTAGGGTTGGGGGGGACAGATACGCAGTATTTT
TRBJ2-7 | NA | TRBV28 | NA | CASSSWEQYF | TGTGCCAGCAGCTCCTGGGAGCAGTACTTC
TRBJ2-2 | TRBD2 | TRBV19 | NA | CASSKAGTNTGELFF | TGTGCCAGTAGTAAAGCGGGGACGAACACCGGGGAGCTGTTTTTT
TRBJ1-2 | NA | TRBV28 | few | CASEGHDYGYTF | TGTGCCAGCGAGGGGCATGACTATGGCTACACCTTC
TRBJ1-6 | NA | TRBV6-5 | NA | CASLKIYGSSPLHF | TGTGCCAGCTTGAAAATCTATGGTAGTTCACCCCTCCACTTT
TRBJ2-1 | TRBD2 | TRBV7-3 | few | CASSLMGLAGSNEQFF | TGTGCCAGCAGCTTAATGGGACTAGCGGGGTCCAATGAGCAGTTCTTC
TRBJ2-5 | TRBD2 | TRBV5-1 | few | CASSLGTSATQETQYF | TGCGCCAGCAGCTTGGGGACTAGCGCGACCCAAGAGACCCAGTACTTC
TRBJ2-2 | TRBD1 | TRBV2 | few | CASTWTGGTGELFF | TGTGCCAGCACATGGACAGGGGGAACCGGGGAGCTGTTTTTT
TRBJ2-1 | NA | TRBV7-2 | many | CASSLEGRPHDEQFF | TGTGCCAGCAGCTTAGAAGGGAGACCGCACGATGAGCAGTTCTTC
TRBJ1-1 | NA | TRBV7-2 | many | CASSPATKNTEAFF | TGTGCCAGCAGCCCAGCGACCAAGAACACTGAAGCTTTCTTT
TRBJ2-3 | NA | TRBV18 | NA | CASSPASGAYTDTQYF | TGTGCCAGCTCACCAGCTTCTGGGGCTTACACAGATACGCAGTATTTT
TRBJ2-5 | TRBD2 | TRBV24-1 | many | CATSELAGAQETQYF | TGTGCCACCAGTGAACTAGCGGGAGCCCAAGAGACCCAGTACTTC
TRBJ2-7 | TRBD1 | TRBV6-1 | many | CASKDRDRGVDEQYF | TGTGCCAGCAAAGACCGGGACAGGGGGGTGGACGAGCAGTACTTC
TRBJ1-1 | TRBD1 | TRBV7-3 | many | CASSPRTGGRAEAFF | TGTGCCAGCAGCCCCAGGACAGGGGGCCGAGCTGAAGCTTTCTTT
TRBJ2-1 | TRBD1 | TRBV7-2 | NA | CASSIGTGFNEQFF | TGTGCCAGCAGCATCGGGACAGGGTTCAATGAGCAGTTCTTC
TRBJ1-1 | NA | TRBV12-3/TRBV12-4 | NA | CASSHGVRAEAFF | TGTGCCAGCAGCCACGGCGTGCGAGCCGAAGCTTTCTTT
TRBJ2-7 | TRBD1 | TRBV18 | NA | CASSPVTGGPHEQYF | TGTGCCAGCTCACCTGTGACAGGGGGCCCCCACGAGCAGTACTTC
TRBJ2-3 | NA | TRBV2 | NA | CASTENRDTQYF | TGTGCCAGTACAGAAAACAGGGATACGCAGTATTTT
TRBJ2-1 | TRBD2 | TRBV7-2 | few | CASSPGLVVVDEQFF | TGTGCCAGCAGCCCTGGACTAGTAGTAGTCGATGAGCAGTTCTTC
TRBJ1-1 | TRBD1 | TRBV5-1 | many | CASSFLGQEAFF | TGCGCCAGCAGCTTCTTGGGACAGGAAGCTTTCTTT
TRBJ2-1 | TRBD2 | TRBV9 | many | CASSVASSGTNEQFF | TGTGCCAGCAGCGTAGCTTCTAGCGGGACTAATGAGCAGTTCTTC
TRBJ1-2 | NA | TRBV12-3/TRBV12-4 | many | CASSDGHSSGYTF | TGTGCCAGCAGCGACGGCCATTCTAGTGGCTACACCTTC
TRBJ1-4 | TRBD1 | TRBV7-9 | NA | CASSSGQGDEKLFF | TGTGCCAGCAGCTCGGGACAGGGTGATGAAAAACTGTTTTTT
TRBJ2-1 | NA | TRBV7-9 | few | CASRGPYNEQFF | TGTGCCAGCAGGGGCCCGTACAATGAGCAGTTCTTC
TRBJ1-2 | NA | TRBV27 | NA | CASSPGTLANYGYTF | TGTGCCAGCAGCCCTGGGACATTGGCTAACTATGGCTACACCTTC
TRBJ2-4 | NA | TRBV28 | many | CASSLFGGANIQYF | TGTGCCAGCAGTTTATTCGGGGGCGCGAACATTCAGTACTTC
TRBJ2-3 | NA | TRBV27 | NA | CASSWYRGTDTQYF | TGTGCCAGCAGTTGGTATAGGGGCACAGATACGCAGTATTTT
TRBJ2-3 | NA | TRBV3-1 | few | CASSPHLSGQTRERVTDTQYF | TGTGCCAGCAGCCCCCATCTTTCGGGACAGACGCGGGAGCGGGTCACAGATACGCAGTATTTT
TRBJ2-7 | NA | TRBV2 | few | CASSGPGIRIF | TGTGCCAGCAGTGGTCCTGGGATTAGGATCTTC